This T cell receptor beta chain was identified during a study of T cell responses to AZD1222 COVID-19 vaccine. The protocol was immunoSEQ multiplex PCR, while the TCRdb copy is restricted to in-frame clones and leaves out a portion. The table lists 150,000 or so clones, about 88% of them singletons, with around 4.9% in the top ten. The ends lost 5 bases at V and 4 bases at J; junction bases unmatched: 8. In germline, CDR1 is LNHDA, CDR2 SQIVND (reference sequence). This CDR3 has 15 residues. The V call is TRBV19, the J call TRBJ1-1; 9 bases align to TRBD1. The sequence came from an adult in good health. Sequences were derived from peripheral blood, sampled on day 0 of AZD1222 vaccination. The CDR3 protein is CASSAQGQGPTEAFF. The CDR3 DNA is TGTGCCAGTAGTGCCCAGGGACAGGGTCCCACTGAAGCTTTCTTT.